A single TCR beta chain is shown here with its context. The source of the sample is a study of cytomegalovirus exposure and HLA in healthy donors. The primer mix had 60 Vbeta and 13 Jbeta primers. TCRdb's copy holds only in-frame clones and misses some; the assay was immunoSEQ multiplex PCR. The sample has more than 110,000 clones, 70% to 80% seen once. This CDR3 is built from 18 residues. V was pared by 0 bases and J by 1 base, with 9 bases of the junction left unmatched. CDR1 LNHNV and CDR2 YYDKDF come from the germline V gene (reference sequence). Sequencing used PBMCs. This chain connects TRBV15 to TRBJ2-4, with 7 bases that match TRBD2. The clonotype originates from a woman aged 55 to 70 in good health and CMV-seropositive. CDR3 nucleotide sequence: TGTGCCACCAGCAGAGATCTCGGGGGGTCACGCGCCAAAAACATTCAGTACTTC. This translates into CATSRDLGGSRAKNIQYF. Looking up the rest from reference TRBV15 and TRBJ2-4 gives the full variable domain: DAMVIQNPRYQVTQFGKPVTLSCSQTLNHNVMYWYQQKSSQAPKLLFHYYDKDFNNEADTPDNFQSRRPNTSFCFLDIRSPGLGDTAMYLCATSRDLGGSRAKNIQYFGAGTRLSVL.